The 8 T cell receptor beta chains below come from one sample, sequenced in a study of blood T cell repertoires in COVID-19. Produced via immunoSEQ multiplex PCR; TCRdb's table is partial and in-frame only. The repertoire has some 300,000 clones, about 90% of them found once; the top ten carry roughly 2.9%. Sequencing was done on a sample of PBMCs or T cells enriched from blood (not recorded which). These receptors originate from a woman between 45 and 60 years old who had been exposed to COVID-19.

The V gene is TRBV6-5, the J gene TRBJ1-6; maybe TRBD1 (5 bases). The germline V gene encodes CDR1 MNHEY and CDR2 SVGAGI. The CDR3 totals 14 residues. Trimming took off 6 bases at V and 2 bases at J, with 8 bases between the two ends. CDR3 DNA sequence: TGTGCCAGCAGGGCAGGGACCTATAATTCACCCCTCCACTTT. Translation gives CASRAGTYNSPLHF.

The J gene is TRBJ1-5, the V gene TRBV2; D perhaps matches TRBD1 (5 bases). Trimming took off 4 bases at V and 0 bases at J, with 13 bases between the two ends. Germline-derived CDR1 and CDR2 are SNHLY and FYNNEI. The CDR3 extends over 16 amino acids. The chain's CDR3 is CASSGYFGASNQPQHF. Written as DNA, the CDR3 is TGTGCCAGCAGTGGTTATTTTGGGGCTAGCAATCAGCCCCAGCATTTT.

This rearrangement joins TRBV5-4 to TRBJ2-7, with 11 bases that match TRBD1. Germline CDR1 and CDR2: SGHNT and YYREEE (reference sequence). The CDR3 runs 15 residues. Trimming took 0 bases from V and 6 from J; bases not matched to a gene: 5. In DNA form, the CDR3 reads TGTGCCAGCAGCTTGGATCGGACAGGGGGCAGCGAGCAGTACTTC. It yields the protein CASSLDRTGGSEQYF. The full variable domain, with the rest looked up from reference TRBV5-4 and TRBJ2-7, is ETGVTQSPTHLIKTRGQQVTLRCSSQSGHNTVSWYQQALGQGPQFIFQYYREEENGRGNFPPRFSGLQFPNYSSELNVNALELDDSALYLCASSLDRTGGSEQYFGPGTRLTVT.

V gene TRBV20-1 combines with J gene TRBJ2-7, with D possibly matching TRBD2 (6 bases). The germline gives CDR1 DFQATT, CDR2 SNEGSKA (reference sequence). V dropped 3 bases and J dropped 3 bases, with 6 bases sitting between them. The length of the CDR3 is 11 residues. The CDR3 region is CSARGGYEQYF. CDR3 DNA: TGCAGTGCTAGGGGGGGCTACGAGCAGTACTTC.

This rearrangement joins TRBV5-5 to TRBJ1-1; no firm D call. This CDR3 contains 15 residues. The V gene lost 1 base and the J gene lost 3 bases, with 13 bases spanning the gap. The germline CDR1 and CDR2 sequences are SGHKS and YYEKEE (reference sequence). Written as DNA, the CDR3 is TGTGCCAGCAGCTTGACGATACGGAGGGACACTGAAGCTTTCTTT. Encoded protein: CASSLTIRRDTEAFF. Full variable domain (rest looked up from reference TRBV5-5 and TRBJ1-1): DAGVTQSPTHLIKTRGQQVTLRCSPISGHKSVSWYQQVLGQGPQFIFQYYEKEERGRGNFPDRFSARQFPNYSSELNVNALLLGDSALYLCASSLTIRRDTEAFFGQGTRLTVV.

This clone showed up just a few times. The V call is TRBV19, the J call TRBJ1-3; D remains unclear. The CDR3 is 13 residues long. Germline CDR1 is LNHDA and CDR2 is SQIVND (reference sequence). V was shortened by 5 bases and J by 0 bases, with 5 bases between the two germline ends. CDR3 sequence: CASSAASGNTIYF. The CDR3 coding sequence is TGTGCCAGTAGTGCGGCCTCTGGAAACACCATATATTTT.

The rearrangement uses TRBV19 and TRBJ2-7; maybe TRBD1 (6 bases). The CDR3 covers 12 residues. Germline V gene data show CDR1 as LNHDA and CDR2 as SQIVND (reference sequence). V gave up 5 bases and J gave up 6 bases, with 11 bases separating them. This CDR3 reads CASSYRASEQYF. The CDR3 DNA follows: TGTGCCAGTAGTTACAGGGCAAGCGAGCAGTACTTC. The whole variable domain, filled in from reference TRBV19 and TRBJ2-7, reads DGGITQSPKYLFRKEGQNVTLSCEQNLNHDAMYWYRQDPGQGLRLIYYSQIVNDFQKGDIAEGYSVSREKKESFPLTVTSAQKNPTAFYLCASSYRASEQYFGPGTRLTVT.

V gene TRBV5-5 combines with J gene TRBJ1-3; D perhaps matches TRBD1 (5 bases). CDR3 length: 12 residues. Per germline, CDR1 SGHKS and CDR2 YYEKEE (reference sequence). V was cut by 7 bases and J by 2 bases, with 7 bases left in between. The chain's CDR3 is CASQGTGNTIYF. The DNA of the CDR3 is TGTGCCAGCCAGGGAACTGGAAACACCATATATTTT. The full variable domain, rest sourced from reference TRBV5-5 and TRBJ1-3, is DAGVTQSPTHLIKTRGQQVTLRCSPISGHKSVSWYQQVLGQGPQFIFQYYEKEERGRGNFPDRFSARQFPNYSSELNVNALLLGDSALYLCASQGTGNTIYFGEGSWLTVV.